This is a list of T cell receptor beta chains from one sample in a study of T cell repertoires in cytomegalovirus infection. One entry per CDR3 protein, called by TCRdb with MiXCR from the reads. Of about 230,000 distinct CDR3 sequences in the sample, roughly 22% were seen once. The sequencing sample was made of CD8+ T cells from PBMCs. The receptor source for this set is a human donor in good health (CMV status not recorded). Some clones in this sample may be carry-over from other donors' samples. Both conserved end residues are part of each CDR3. A D gene is named only where the DNA matches it firmly. Not every row has a clone size; where given, it reads once, few, many or a size class.

size: NA; V: TRBV15; D: NA; length: 15; J: TRBJ1-5; DNA: TGTGCCACCAGCCAGGACCCGGAAAGCAATCAGCCCCAGCATTTT; CDR3: CATSQDPESNQPQHF
size: few; V: TRBV12-3/TRBV12-4; D: NA; length: 12; J: TRBJ2-2; DNA: TGTGCCAGCAGTTTAGTAGGGCCGGAGCTGTTTTTT; CDR3: CASSLVGPELFF
size: NA; V: TRBV7-9; D: NA; length: 15; J: TRBJ2-7; DNA: TGTGCCAGCAGCTCGGGCGCCGCAATTCCCTACGAGCAGTACTTC; CDR3: CASSSGAAIPYEQYF
size: few; V: TRBV6-1; D: NA; length: 14; J: TRBJ1-5; DNA: TGTGCCAGCACCCCGGACAGATACAATCAGCCCCAGCATTTT; CDR3: CASTPDRYNQPQHF
size: NA; V: TRBV20-1; D: NA; length: 12; J: TRBJ1-2; DNA: TGCAGTGCCTGGGGGGGCGACTATGGCTACACCTTC; CDR3: CSAWGGDYGYTF
size: NA; V: TRBV4-1; D: NA; length: 16; J: TRBJ2-1; DNA: TGCGCCAGCAGCCAAGAGAGCGTATCTTCTCTACCTGAGCAGTTCTTC; CDR3: CASSQESVSSLPEQFF
size: NA; V: TRBV19; D: NA; length: 13; J: TRBJ2-7; DNA: TGTGCCAGTAGTACCCCGGACGGGATGGTGCAGTACTTC; CDR3: CASSTPDGMVQYF
size: few; V: TRBV25-1; D: NA; length: 13; J: TRBJ1-1; DNA: TGTGCCAGCCGCTCCGGTGGGAACACTGAAGCTTTCTTT; CDR3: CASRSGGNTEAFF
size: NA; V: TRBV27; D: NA; length: 12; J: TRBJ2-3; DNA: TGTGCCAGCAGTCAGAGTCTGGGTACGCAGTATTTT; CDR3: CASSQSLGTQYF
size: NA; V: TRBV3-1; D: NA; length: 12; J: TRBJ2-1; DNA: TGTGCCAGCAGCCATTTCGGTGCTGAGCAGTTCTTC; CDR3: CASSHFGAEQFF
size: NA; V: TRBV5-6; D: NA; length: 14; J: TRBJ1-1; DNA: TGTGCCAGCAACCAAAGGACAGTCGACACTGAAGCTTTCTTT; CDR3: CASNQRTVDTEAFF
size: few; V: TRBV29-1; D: NA; length: 13; J: TRBJ2-5; DNA: TGCAGCGTTGGATGGGGGGTCCTAGAGACCCAGTACTTC; CDR3: CSVGWGVLETQYF
size: many; V: TRBV7-6; D: TRBD2; length: 16; J: TRBJ2-5; DNA: TGTGCCAGCAGCTTACCATCCAGCGGGGGACAAGAGACCCAGTACTTC; CDR3: CASSLPSSGGQETQYF
size: NA; V: TRBV20-1; D: TRBD2; length: 13; J: TRBJ2-3; DNA: TGCAGTGCCGGGGGCGGGGGGGCAGATACGCAGTATTTT; CDR3: CSAGGGGADTQYF
size: NA; V: TRBV13; D: NA; length: 15; J: TRBJ2-5; DNA: TGTGCCAGCAGCAACCGGGCCCTAACCAAAGAGACCCAGTACTTC; CDR3: CASSNRALTKETQYF
size: NA; V: TRBV11-2; D: NA; length: 13; J: TRBJ2-2; DNA: TGTGCCAGCAGCTCGCCATCGACCGGGGAGCTGTTTTTT; CDR3: CASSSPSTGELFF
size: many; V: TRBV19; D: NA; length: 14; J: TRBJ1-1; DNA: TGTGCCAGTAAGAACGGGGGGCCGAACACTGAAGCTTTCTTT; CDR3: CASKNGGPNTEAFF
size: few; V: TRBV28; D: TRBD2; length: 18; J: TRBJ2-3; DNA: TGTGCCAGCAGTTTTCCTCTGACTAGCGGGGGGGCAACAGATACGCAGTATTTT; CDR3: CASSFPLTSGGATDTQYF
size: NA; V: TRBV24-1; D: TRBD1; length: 16; J: TRBJ2-3; DNA: TGTGCCACCAGTGATATCCGGGACAGGATCACAGATACGCAGTATTTT; CDR3: CATSDIRDRITDTQYF
size: few; V: TRBV4-1; D: NA; length: 15; J: TRBJ1-6; DNA: TGCGCCAGCAGCACTCAGAGGCTGGACAATTCACCCCTCCACTTT; CDR3: CASSTQRLDNSPLHF
size: few; V: TRBV4-2; D: TRBD2; length: 14; J: TRBJ2-7; DNA: TGTGCCAGCAGCCCAGTCGGGACTAAGCGGGAGCAGTACTTC; CDR3: CASSPVGTKREQYF
size: few; V: TRBV7-3; D: TRBD2; length: 15; J: TRBJ2-1; DNA: TGTGCCAGCAGCTCGACTAGCGGGACCTACAATGAGCAGTTCTTC; CDR3: CASSSTSGTYNEQFF
size: many; V: TRBV7-7; D: NA; length: 13; J: TRBJ2-3; DNA: TGTGCCAGCAGCGGGAGAATCACAGATACGCAGTATTTT; CDR3: CASSGRITDTQYF
size: NA; V: TRBV19; D: NA; length: 15; J: TRBJ1-1; DNA: TGTGCCAGTAGTATAGATGTTGGGTTGAACACTGAAGCTTTCTTT; CDR3: CASSIDVGLNTEAFF
size: many; V: TRBV7-2; D: NA; length: 14; J: TRBJ1-5; DNA: TGTGCCAGCAGCCCCCCCGGGGGCGGTCAGCCCCAGCATTTT; CDR3: CASSPPGGGQPQHF
size: NA; V: TRBV12-3/TRBV12-4; D: NA; length: 12; J: TRBJ1-4; DNA: TGTGCCAGCACCGCTAATACGGAAAAACTGTTTTTT; CDR3: CASTANTEKLFF
size: few; V: TRBV5-4; D: TRBD2; length: 20; J: TRBJ2-3; DNA: TGTGCCAGCAGCTTGGAATTTGGCCTAGCGGGGACTTCTAGCACAGATACGCAGTATTTT; CDR3: CASSLEFGLAGTSSTDTQYF
size: many; V: TRBV7-8; D: NA; length: 13; J: TRBJ2-3; DNA: TGTGCCAGCCTACTTACTACCACAGATACGCAGTATTTT; CDR3: CASLLTTTDTQYF
size: NA; V: TRBV27; D: NA; length: 11; J: TRBJ2-7; DNA: TGTGCCAGCAGTTCCCAGGACGGGGAGTACTTC; CDR3: CASSSQDGEYF
size: NA; V: TRBV5-4; D: NA; length: 12; J: TRBJ2-4; DNA: TGTGCCAGCAGCTTCGGCGAAAACATTCAGTACTTC; CDR3: CASSFGENIQYF
size: few; V: TRBV12-3/TRBV12-4; D: NA; length: 14; J: TRBJ1-2; DNA: TGTGCCAGCAGTTTTTCGGCCACTAACTATGGCTACACCTTC; CDR3: CASSFSATNYGYTF
size: NA; V: TRBV2; D: NA; length: 16; J: TRBJ2-2; DNA: TGTGCCAGCCTCCGTGAGGGGCCCGGGGACACCGGGGAGCTGTTTTTT; CDR3: CASLREGPGDTGELFF
size: NA; V: TRBV20-1; D: NA; length: 12; J: TRBJ2-1; DNA: TGCAGTGCTAGAGTACAGGGAAATGAGCAGTTCTTC; CDR3: CSARVQGNEQFF
size: NA; V: TRBV6-2/TRBV6-3; D: NA; length: 14; J: TRBJ1-5; DNA: TGTGCCAGCAGTTACGGTGTGGTGAATCAGCCCCAGCATTTT; CDR3: CASSYGVVNQPQHF
size: NA; V: TRBV12-3/TRBV12-4; D: NA; length: 15; J: TRBJ1-2; DNA: TGTGCCAGCAGCCGTCCGGAGTGGGGGATAGGTGGCTACACCTTC; CDR3: CASSRPEWGIGGYTF
size: many; V: TRBV7-8; D: NA; length: 13; J: TRBJ2-7; DNA: TGTGCCAGCAGCTATACACAGGCCTACGAGCAGTACTTC; CDR3: CASSYTQAYEQYF
size: few; V: TRBV5-1; D: NA; length: 12; J: TRBJ1-1; DNA: TGCGCCAGCAGCTCCTCCGGGACAGAAGCTTTCTTT; CDR3: CASSSSGTEAFF
size: few; V: TRBV19; D: TRBD1; length: 14; J: TRBJ2-1; DNA: TGTGCCAGTAGTGGACAGGGGGCTGGGAATGAGCAGTTCTTC; CDR3: CASSGQGAGNEQFF
size: many; V: TRBV7-2; D: TRBD1; length: 16; J: TRBJ2-5; DNA: TGTGCCAGCAGCCTCTTCCCTGGGGACAGGGGTGCGACCCAGTACTTC; CDR3: CASSLFPGDRGATQYF
size: few; V: TRBV5-6; D: NA; length: 15; J: TRBJ1-1; DNA: TGTGCCAGCAGCCCCCTGGGACACTTGAACACTGAAGCTTTCTTT; CDR3: CASSPLGHLNTEAFF
size: few; V: TRBV4-1; D: NA; length: 16; J: TRBJ2-3; DNA: TGCGCCAGCAGCCAAGAGAGCGGGTCTAGCACAGATACGCAGTATTTT; CDR3: CASSQESGSSTDTQYF
size: NA; V: TRBV4-1; D: TRBD2; length: 19; J: TRBJ2-1; DNA: TGCGCCAGCAGCCAGATACTCGGGACTAGCGGGGGTTCCTACAATGAGCAGTTCTTC; CDR3: CASSQILGTSGGSYNEQFF
size: many; V: TRBV7-2; D: NA; length: 16; J: TRBJ1-1; DNA: TGTGCCAGCAGCTTCCCCAGGGACCTTATGAACACTGAAGCTTTCTTT; CDR3: CASSFPRDLMNTEAFF
size: few; V: TRBV4-2; D: NA; length: 14; J: TRBJ2-7; DNA: TGTGCCAGCAGCCAAGGTATTAGCGTCTACGAGCAGTACTTC; CDR3: CASSQGISVYEQYF
size: few; V: TRBV5-1; D: NA; length: 17; J: TRBJ2-2; DNA: TGCGCCAGCAGCTTGGCGGGGGCTAGCGGACACACCGGGGAGCTGTTTTTT; CDR3: CASSLAGASGHTGELFF
size: many; V: TRBV10-3; D: TRBD1; length: 16; J: TRBJ2-1; DNA: TGTGCCATCACTCAAGCCATGGGACAGGGTGACAATGAGCAGTTCTTC; CDR3: CAITQAMGQGDNEQFF
size: many; V: TRBV7-8; D: TRBD1; length: 15; J: TRBJ1-3; DNA: TGTGCCAGCAGCGTATACAGGGGGGAGGAAAACACCATATATTTT; CDR3: CASSVYRGEENTIYF
size: few; V: TRBV27; D: NA; length: 12; J: TRBJ2-1; DNA: TGTGCCAGCAGTTGGGGCCCTAATGAGCAGTTCTTC; CDR3: CASSWGPNEQFF
size: NA; V: TRBV28; D: NA; length: 16; J: TRBJ1-3; DNA: TGTGCCAGCAGTTTAACCCCCAATGGACTAAGAAACACCATATATTTT; CDR3: CASSLTPNGLRNTIYF